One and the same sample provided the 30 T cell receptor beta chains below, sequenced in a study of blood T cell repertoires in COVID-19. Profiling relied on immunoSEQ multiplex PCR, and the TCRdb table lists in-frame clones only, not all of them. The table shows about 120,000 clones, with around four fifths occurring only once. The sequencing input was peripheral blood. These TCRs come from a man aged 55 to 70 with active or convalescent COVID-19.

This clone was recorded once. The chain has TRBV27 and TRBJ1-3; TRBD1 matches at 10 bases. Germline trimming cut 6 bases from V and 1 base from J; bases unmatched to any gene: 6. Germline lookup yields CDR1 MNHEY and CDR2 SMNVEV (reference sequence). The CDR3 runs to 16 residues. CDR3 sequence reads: CASRSGTGDSGNTIYF. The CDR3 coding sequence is TGTGCCAGCAGGTCCGGGACAGGGGATTCTGGAAACACCATATATTTT.

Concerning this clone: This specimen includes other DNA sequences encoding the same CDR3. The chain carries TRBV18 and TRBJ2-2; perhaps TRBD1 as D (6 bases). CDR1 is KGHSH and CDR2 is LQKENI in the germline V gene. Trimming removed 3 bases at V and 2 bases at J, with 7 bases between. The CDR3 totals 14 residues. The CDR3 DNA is TGTGCCAGCTCACCCGGGACAAACACCGGGGAGCTGTTTTTT. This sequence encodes CASSPGTNTGELFF.

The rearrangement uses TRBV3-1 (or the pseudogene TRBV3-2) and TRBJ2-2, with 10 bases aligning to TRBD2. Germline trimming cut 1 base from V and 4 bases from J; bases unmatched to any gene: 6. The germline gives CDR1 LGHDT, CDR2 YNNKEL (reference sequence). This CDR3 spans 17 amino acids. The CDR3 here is CASSQGSGLAATGELFF. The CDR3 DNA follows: TGTGCCAGCAGCCAAGGATCCGGACTAGCGGCCACCGGGGAGCTGTTTTTT.

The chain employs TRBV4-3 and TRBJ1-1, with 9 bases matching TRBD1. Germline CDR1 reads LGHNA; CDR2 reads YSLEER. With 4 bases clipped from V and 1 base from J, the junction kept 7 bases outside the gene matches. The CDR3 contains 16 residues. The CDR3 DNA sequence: TGCGCCAGCAGCCTAATCCCGGACAGGGGGAACACTGAAGCTTTCTTT. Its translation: CASSLIPDRGNTEAFF.

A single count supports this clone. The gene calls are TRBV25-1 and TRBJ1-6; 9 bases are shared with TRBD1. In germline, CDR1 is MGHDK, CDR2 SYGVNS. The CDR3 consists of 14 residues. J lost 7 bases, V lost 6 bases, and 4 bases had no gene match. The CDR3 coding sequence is TGTGCCAGCAGGGGACAGGGAGAGAATTCACCCCTCCACTTT. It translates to CASRGQGENSPLHF.

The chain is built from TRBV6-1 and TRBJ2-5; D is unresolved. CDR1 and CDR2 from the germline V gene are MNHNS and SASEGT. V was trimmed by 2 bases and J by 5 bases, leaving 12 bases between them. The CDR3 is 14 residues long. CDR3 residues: CASSENSGRETQYF. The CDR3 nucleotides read TGTGCCAGCAGTGAAAATTCGGGTCGGGAGACCCAGTACTTC.

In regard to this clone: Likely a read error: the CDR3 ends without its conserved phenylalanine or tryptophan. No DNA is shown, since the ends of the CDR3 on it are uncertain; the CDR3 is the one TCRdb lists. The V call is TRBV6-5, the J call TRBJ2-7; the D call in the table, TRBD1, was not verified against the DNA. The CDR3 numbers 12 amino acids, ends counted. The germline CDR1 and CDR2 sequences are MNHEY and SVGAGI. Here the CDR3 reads CASTARRDRGHG.

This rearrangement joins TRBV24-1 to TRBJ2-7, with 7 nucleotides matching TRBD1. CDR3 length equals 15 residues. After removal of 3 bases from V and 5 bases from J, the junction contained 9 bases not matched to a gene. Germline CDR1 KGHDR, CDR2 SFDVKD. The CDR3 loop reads CATSDRDRARDEQYF. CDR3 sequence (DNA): TGTGCCACCAGTGATCGGGACAGAGCTAGGGACGAGCAGTACTTC.

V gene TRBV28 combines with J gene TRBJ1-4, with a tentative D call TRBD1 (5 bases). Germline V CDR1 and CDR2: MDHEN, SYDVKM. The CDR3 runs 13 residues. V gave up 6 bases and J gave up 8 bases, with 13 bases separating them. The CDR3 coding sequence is TGTGCCAGCAGCCGAAAGGAGGGGGAAAAACTGTTTTTT. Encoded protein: CASSRKEGEKLFF.

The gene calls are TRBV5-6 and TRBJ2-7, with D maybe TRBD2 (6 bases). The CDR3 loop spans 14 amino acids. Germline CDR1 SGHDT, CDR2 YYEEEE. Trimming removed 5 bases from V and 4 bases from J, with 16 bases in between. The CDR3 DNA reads TGTGCCAGCAGTACCGGGAGAACCTCTTACGAGCAGTACTTC. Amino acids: CASSTGRTSYEQYF. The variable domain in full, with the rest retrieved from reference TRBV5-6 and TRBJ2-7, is DAGVTQSPTHLIKTRGQQVTLRCSPKSGHDTVSWYQQALGQGPQFIFQYYEEEERQRGNFPDRFSGHQFPNYSSELNVNALLLGDSALYLCASSTGRTSYEQYFGPGTRLTVT.

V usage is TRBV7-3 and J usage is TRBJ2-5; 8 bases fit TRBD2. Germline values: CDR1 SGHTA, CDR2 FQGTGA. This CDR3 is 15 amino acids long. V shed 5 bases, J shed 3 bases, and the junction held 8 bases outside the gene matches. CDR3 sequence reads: CASSRAGVGKETQYF. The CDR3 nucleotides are TGTGCCAGCAGCCGAGCGGGAGTAGGTAAAGAGACCCAGTACTTC.

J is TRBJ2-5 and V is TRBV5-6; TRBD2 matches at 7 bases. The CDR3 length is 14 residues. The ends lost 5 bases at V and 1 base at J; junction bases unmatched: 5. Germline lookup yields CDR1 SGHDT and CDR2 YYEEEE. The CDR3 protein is CASSHLAVQETQYF. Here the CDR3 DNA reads TGTGCCAGCAGTCACCTAGCGGTCCAAGAGACCCAGTACTTC. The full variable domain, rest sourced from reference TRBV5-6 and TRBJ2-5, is DAGVTQSPTHLIKTRGQQVTLRCSPKSGHDTVSWYQQALGQGPQFIFQYYEEEERQRGNFPDRFSGHQFPNYSSELNVNALLLGDSALYLCASSHLAVQETQYFGPGTRLLVL.

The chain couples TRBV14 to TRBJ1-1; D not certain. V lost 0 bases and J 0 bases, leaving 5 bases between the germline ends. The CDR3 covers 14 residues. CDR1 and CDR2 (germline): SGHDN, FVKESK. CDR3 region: CASSQDRVNTEAFF. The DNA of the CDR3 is TGTGCCAGCAGCCAAGACCGTGTGAACACTGAAGCTTTCTTT.

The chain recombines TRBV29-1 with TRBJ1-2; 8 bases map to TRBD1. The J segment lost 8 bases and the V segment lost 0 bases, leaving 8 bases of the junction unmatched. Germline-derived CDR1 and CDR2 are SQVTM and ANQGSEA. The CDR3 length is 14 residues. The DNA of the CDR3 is TGCAGCGTTGAAGACCCGGGACAGGCGGGGGGCTACACCTTC. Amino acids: CSVEDPGQAGGYTF.

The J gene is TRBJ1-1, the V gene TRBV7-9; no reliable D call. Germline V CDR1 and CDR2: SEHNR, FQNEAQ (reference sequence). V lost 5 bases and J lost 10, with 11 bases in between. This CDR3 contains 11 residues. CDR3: CASSPALGAFF. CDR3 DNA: TGTGCCAGCAGCCCCGCACTTGGAGCTTTCTTT. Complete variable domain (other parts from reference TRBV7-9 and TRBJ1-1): DTGVSQNPRHKITKRGQNVTFRCDPISEHNRLYWYRQTLGQGPEFLTYFQNEAQLEKSRLLSDRFSAERPKGSFSTLEIQRTEQGDSAMYLCASSPALGAFFGQGTRLTVV.

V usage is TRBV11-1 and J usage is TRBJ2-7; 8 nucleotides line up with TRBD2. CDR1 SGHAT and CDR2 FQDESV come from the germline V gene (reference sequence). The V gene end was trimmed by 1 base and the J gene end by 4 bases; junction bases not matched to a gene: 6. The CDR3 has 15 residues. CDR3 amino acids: CASSLEGGRRYEQYF. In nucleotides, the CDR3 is TGTGCCAGCAGCTTAGAAGGCGGGAGGAGGTACGAGCAGTACTTC.

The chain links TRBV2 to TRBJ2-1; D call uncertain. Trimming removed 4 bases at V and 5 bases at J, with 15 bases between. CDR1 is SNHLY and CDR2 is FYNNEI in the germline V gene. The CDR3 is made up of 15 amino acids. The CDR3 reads CASSGRNSVNNEQFF. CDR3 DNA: TGTGCCAGCAGTGGGAGAAACTCCGTCAACAATGAGCAGTTCTTC.

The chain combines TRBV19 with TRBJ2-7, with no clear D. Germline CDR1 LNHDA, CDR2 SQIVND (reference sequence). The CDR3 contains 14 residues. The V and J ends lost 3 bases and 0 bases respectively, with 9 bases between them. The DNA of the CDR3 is TGTGCCAGTAGTATTACTGTGAGCTCCTACGAGCAGTACTTC. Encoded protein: CASSITVSSYEQYF. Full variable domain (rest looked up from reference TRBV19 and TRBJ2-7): DGGITQSPKYLFRKEGQNVTLSCEQNLNHDAMYWYRQDPGQGLRLIYYSQIVNDFQKGDIAEGYSVSREKKESFPLTVTSAQKNPTAFYLCASSITVSSYEQYFGPGTRLTVT.

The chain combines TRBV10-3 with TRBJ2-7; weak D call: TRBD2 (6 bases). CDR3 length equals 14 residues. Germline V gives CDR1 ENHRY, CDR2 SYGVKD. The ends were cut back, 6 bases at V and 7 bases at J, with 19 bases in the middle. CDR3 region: CAISPLAESVEQYF. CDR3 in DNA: TGTGCCATCAGCCCCTTAGCGGAGTCTGTTGAGCAGTACTTC.

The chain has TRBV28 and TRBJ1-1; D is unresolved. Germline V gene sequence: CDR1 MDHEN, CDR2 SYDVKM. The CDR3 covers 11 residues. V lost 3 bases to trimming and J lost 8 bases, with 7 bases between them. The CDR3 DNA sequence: TGTGCCAGCAGTTTTAGCTCGGAAGCTTTCTTT. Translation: CASSFSSEAFF.

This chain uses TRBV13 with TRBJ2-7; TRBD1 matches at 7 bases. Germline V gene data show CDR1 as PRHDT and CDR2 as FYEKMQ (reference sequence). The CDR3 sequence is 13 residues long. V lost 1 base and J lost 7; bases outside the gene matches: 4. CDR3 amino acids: CASSLVGGEEQYF. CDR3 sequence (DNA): TGTGCCAGCAGCTTAGTAGGGGGCGAGGAGCAGTACTTC.

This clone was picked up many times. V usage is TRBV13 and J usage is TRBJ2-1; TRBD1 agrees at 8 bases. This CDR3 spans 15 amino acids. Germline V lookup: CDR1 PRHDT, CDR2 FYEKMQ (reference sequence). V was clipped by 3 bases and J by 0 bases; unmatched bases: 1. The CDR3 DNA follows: TGTGCCAGCAGCTTTGGACAGGGCTCCTACAATGAGCAGTTCTTC. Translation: CASSFGQGSYNEQFF.

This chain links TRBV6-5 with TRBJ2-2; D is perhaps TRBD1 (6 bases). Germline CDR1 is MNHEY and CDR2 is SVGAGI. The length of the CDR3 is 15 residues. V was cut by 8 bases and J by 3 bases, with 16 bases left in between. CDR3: CASQPWQGYTGELFF. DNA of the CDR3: TGTGCCAGCCAACCTTGGCAGGGGTACACCGGGGAGCTGTTTTTT.

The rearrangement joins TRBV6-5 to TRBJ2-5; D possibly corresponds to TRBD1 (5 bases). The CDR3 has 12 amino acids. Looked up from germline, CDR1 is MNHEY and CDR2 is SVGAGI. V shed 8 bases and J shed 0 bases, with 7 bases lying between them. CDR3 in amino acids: CASQDNQETQYF. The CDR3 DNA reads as TGTGCCAGCCAGGACAACCAAGAGACCCAGTACTTC.

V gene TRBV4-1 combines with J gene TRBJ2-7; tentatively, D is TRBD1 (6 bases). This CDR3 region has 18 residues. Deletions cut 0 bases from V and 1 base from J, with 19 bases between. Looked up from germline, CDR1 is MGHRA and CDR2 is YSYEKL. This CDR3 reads CASSQETLAGRGSYEQYF. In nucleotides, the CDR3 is TGCGCCAGCAGCCAAGAAACGCTAGCTGGAAGGGGGTCCTACGAGCAGTACTTC.

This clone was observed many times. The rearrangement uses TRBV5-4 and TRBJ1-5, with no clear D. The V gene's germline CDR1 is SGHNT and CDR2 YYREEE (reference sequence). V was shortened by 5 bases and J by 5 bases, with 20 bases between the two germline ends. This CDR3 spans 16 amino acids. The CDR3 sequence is CASSYDGILEDQPQHF. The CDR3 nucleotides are TGTGCCAGCAGTTATGACGGAATCCTTGAGGATCAGCCCCAGCATTTT.

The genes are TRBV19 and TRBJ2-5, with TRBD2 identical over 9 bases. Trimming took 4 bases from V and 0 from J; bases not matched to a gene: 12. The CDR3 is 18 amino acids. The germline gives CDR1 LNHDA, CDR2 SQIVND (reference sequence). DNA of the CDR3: TGTGCCAGTAGTAGCCTGACGCCCCTAGCGGGGCACCAAGAGACCCAGTACTTC. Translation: CASSSLTPLAGHQETQYF.

The CDR3 here is CASSFLAANTGELFF. DNA of the CDR3: TGTGCCAGTAGTTTCCTAGCGGCGAACACCGGGGAGCTGTTTTTT. The J gene is TRBJ2-2, the V gene TRBV19; 7 nucleotides align to TRBD2. Germline V gene lookup returns CDR1 LNHDA and CDR2 SQIVND (reference sequence). CDR3 length: 15 residues. V shed 5 bases and J 0 bases; nucleotides not matched to a gene: 3.

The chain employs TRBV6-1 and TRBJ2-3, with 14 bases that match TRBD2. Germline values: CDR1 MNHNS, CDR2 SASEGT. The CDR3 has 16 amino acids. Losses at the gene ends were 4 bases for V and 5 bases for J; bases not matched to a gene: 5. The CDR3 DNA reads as TGTGCCAGCAGTGGGGGACTAGCGGGAGCAAAAGATACGCAGTATTTT. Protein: CASSGGLAGAKDTQYF.

The CDR3 loop is CASSTTSGSPSEQYF. The CDR3, as DNA: TGTGCCAGCAGTACTACTAGCGGGAGCCCTAGCGAGCAGTACTTC. The rearrangement uses TRBV6-5 and TRBJ2-7; 11 bases align to TRBD2. Trimming cost V 5 bases and J 6 bases; bases outside gene matches: 9. The V gene's germline CDR1 is MNHEY and CDR2 SVGAGI. The CDR3 has 15 amino acids.